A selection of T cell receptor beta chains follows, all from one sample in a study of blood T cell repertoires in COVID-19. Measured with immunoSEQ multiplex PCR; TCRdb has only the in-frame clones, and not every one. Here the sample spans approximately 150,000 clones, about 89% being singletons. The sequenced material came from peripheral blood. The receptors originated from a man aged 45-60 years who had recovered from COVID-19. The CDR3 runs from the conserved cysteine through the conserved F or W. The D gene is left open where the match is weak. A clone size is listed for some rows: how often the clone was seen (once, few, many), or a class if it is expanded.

CDR3 DNA: TGTGCCAGCAGCTCCTCAGGGGGCGTAGGCAATCAGCCCCAGCATTTT
CDR3 protein: CASSSSGGVGNQPQHF
J gene: TRBJ1-5
CDR3 length: 16
D gene: TRBD1
clone size: .
V gene: TRBV7-2

CDR3 DNA: TGTGCCAGCAGGGGGGACAGTAACTATGGCTACACCTTC
CDR3 protein: CASRGDSNYGYTF
J gene: TRBJ1-2
CDR3 length: 13
D gene: TRBD1
clone size: .
V gene: TRBV12-3/TRBV12-4

CDR3 DNA: TGCGCCAGCAGCGCACAGGCTCAGACCACCTACGAGCAGTACTTC
CDR3 protein: CASSAQAQTTYEQYF
J gene: TRBJ2-7
CDR3 length: 15
D gene: .
clone size: .
V gene: TRBV5-1

CDR3 DNA: TGTGCCAGCAGTAGCGGGGGAACCTACAATGAGCAGTTCTTC
CDR3 protein: CASSSGGTYNEQFF
J gene: TRBJ2-1
CDR3 length: 14
D gene: TRBD2
clone size: once
V gene: TRBV6-5

CDR3 DNA: TGTGCCAGCAGCCCCAAGACAGGGGGCGAAAGGTATAGCAATCAGCCCCAGCATTTT
CDR3 protein: CASSPKTGGERYSNQPQHF
J gene: TRBJ1-5
CDR3 length: 19
D gene: TRBD1
clone size: few
V gene: TRBV7-8

CDR3 DNA: TGTGCCAGCAGCTTAAGTCGGTTACTGGACAATGAGCAGTTCTTC
CDR3 protein: CASSLSRLLDNEQFF
J gene: TRBJ2-1
CDR3 length: 15
D gene: .
clone size: .
V gene: TRBV7-6

CDR3 DNA: TGCACCAGCTCGTACAGGGGTGCTGAAAAACTGTTTTTT
CDR3 protein: CTSSYRGAEKLFF
J gene: TRBJ1-4
CDR3 length: 13
D gene: .
clone size: .
V gene: TRBV1

CDR3 DNA: TGCGCCAGCAGCCGAAACAGGGGGACCCAGCCCCAGCATTTT
CDR3 protein: CASSRNRGTQPQHF
J gene: TRBJ1-5
CDR3 length: 14
D gene: TRBD1
clone size: few
V gene: TRBV4-1

CDR3 DNA: TGTGCCAGCTCACCGTGGACAGCCATCAAGCCCCAGCATTTT
CDR3 protein: CASSPWTAIKPQHF
J gene: TRBJ1-5
CDR3 length: 14
D gene: .
clone size: .
V gene: TRBV18

CDR3 DNA: TGTGCCAGCAGTGAATCCTTTCTCCTCGGCAATCAGCCCCAGCATTTT
CDR3 protein: CASSESFLLGNQPQHF
J gene: TRBJ1-5
CDR3 length: 16
D gene: .
clone size: .
V gene: TRBV6-1

CDR3 DNA: TGCGCCAGCAGCCAAGAACCCGCCGGAGCAGTGGGCACAGATACGCAGTATTTT
CDR3 protein: CASSQEPAGAVGTDTQYF
J gene: TRBJ2-3
CDR3 length: 18
D gene: .
clone size: .
V gene: TRBV4-1

CDR3 DNA: TGTGCCAGCAGCTTCGGGGGGCCAGGGGGCATGGTCACTGAAGCTTTCTTT
CDR3 protein: CASSFGGPGGMVTEAFF
J gene: TRBJ1-1
CDR3 length: 17
D gene: TRBD1
clone size: .
V gene: TRBV11-3

CDR3 DNA: TGTGCCACCAGTGATTCGACTTACACCGGGGAGCTGTTTTTT
CDR3 protein: CATSDSTYTGELFF
J gene: TRBJ2-2
CDR3 length: 14
D gene: .
clone size: .
V gene: TRBV24-1

CDR3 DNA: TGTGCTAGTGGTTTGGTACTTGTCCCGCCCCGACAGGGTAGGACTCAGCCCCAGCATTTT
CDR3 protein: CASGLVLVPPRQGRTQPQHF
J gene: TRBJ1-5
CDR3 length: 20
D gene: TRBD1
clone size: .
V gene: TRBV12-5

CDR3 DNA: TGCAGCGTTCTTAGAGGGCGTGCTGAAGCTTTCTTT
CDR3 protein: CSVLRGRAEAFF
J gene: TRBJ1-1
CDR3 length: 12
D gene: .
clone size: .
V gene: TRBV29-1

CDR3 DNA: TGTGCCACCAGTAGGGACAGGGGGATGAACACTGAAGCTTTCTTT
CDR3 protein: CATSRDRGMNTEAFF
J gene: TRBJ1-1
CDR3 length: 15
D gene: TRBD1
clone size: .
V gene: TRBV15

CDR3 DNA: TGTGCCAGCAGCTTAGGAGGGTATAGCAATCAGCCCCAGCATTTT
CDR3 protein: CASSLGGYSNQPQHF
J gene: TRBJ1-5
CDR3 length: 15
D gene: .
clone size: .
V gene: TRBV7-3

CDR3 DNA: TGCGCCAGCAGCGCGGTAGCGGGGGGGAATTCCGGGGAGCTGTTTTTT
CDR3 protein: CASSAVAGGNSGELFF
J gene: TRBJ2-2
CDR3 length: 16
D gene: TRBD2
clone size: .
V gene: TRBV5-1

CDR3 DNA: TGTGCCACCAGTCAGGGGGACTATGGCTACACCTTC
CDR3 protein: CATSQGDYGYTF
J gene: TRBJ1-2
CDR3 length: 12
D gene: TRBD1
clone size: .
V gene: TRBV24-1

CDR3 DNA: TGCGCCAGCGCAGGGGGCCGTAATGGCTACACCTTC
CDR3 protein: CASAGGRNGYTF
J gene: TRBJ1-2
CDR3 length: 12
D gene: TRBD1
clone size: .
V gene: TRBV4-3

CDR3 DNA: TGCAGTGCGAGGCAGGAGACCCAGTACTTC
CDR3 protein: CSARQETQYF
J gene: TRBJ2-5
CDR3 length: 10
D gene: .
clone size: .
V gene: TRBV20-1

CDR3 DNA: TGTGCCAGCAGCGGCCGGGACAGAAGGGACAATGAGCAGTTCTTC
CDR3 protein: CASSGRDRRDNEQFF
J gene: TRBJ2-1
CDR3 length: 15
D gene: TRBD1
clone size: .
V gene: TRBV5-8

CDR3 DNA: TGTGCCAGCTCCGATAATGAGGATCAGCCCCAGCATTTT
CDR3 protein: CASSDNEDQPQHF
J gene: TRBJ1-5
CDR3 length: 13
D gene: .
clone size: few
V gene: TRBV18

CDR3 DNA: TGCGCCAGCAGTTGGGCGAATACAGGGTACAATGAGCAGTTCTTC
CDR3 protein: CASSWANTGYNEQFF
J gene: TRBJ2-1
CDR3 length: 15
D gene: .
clone size: .
V gene: TRBV5-1

CDR3 DNA: TGTGCCAGCAGGGGGGACAGATTTAACACCGGGGAGCTGTTTTTT
CDR3 protein: CASRGDRFNTGELFF
J gene: TRBJ2-2
CDR3 length: 15
D gene: TRBD1
clone size: .
V gene: TRBV6-5

CDR3 DNA: TGCGCCAGCAGCTTGGCCCCGTACAATGAGCAGTTCTTC
CDR3 protein: CASSLAPYNEQFF
J gene: TRBJ2-1
CDR3 length: 13
D gene: .
clone size: .
V gene: TRBV5-1

CDR3 DNA: TGTGCCAGCAGCCCCGGGGAGGGAATGGAAAAACTGTTTTTT
CDR3 protein: CASSPGEGMEKLFF
J gene: TRBJ1-4
CDR3 length: 14
D gene: .
clone size: .
V gene: TRBV7-2

CDR3 DNA: TGTGCCAGTAGTGTAGACAGTCCCTACGAGCAGTACTTC
CDR3 protein: CASSVDSPYEQYF
J gene: TRBJ2-7
CDR3 length: 13
D gene: .
clone size: .
V gene: TRBV19

CDR3 DNA: TGTGCCAGCAGCGTAGCTAGGCACTCCGAACAGTACTTC
CDR3 protein: CASSVARHSEQYF
J gene: TRBJ2-7
CDR3 length: 13
D gene: .
clone size: .
V gene: TRBV9

CDR3 DNA: TGTGCAGGACAGGGAAGAGAGGGCTACACCTTC
CDR3 protein: CAGQGREGYTF
J gene: TRBJ1-2
CDR3 length: 11
D gene: TRBD1
clone size: .
V gene: TRBV25-1

CDR3 DNA: TGTGCCAGCAGCCCCCGGGACAGGGGGCCAGAGACCCAGTACTTC
CDR3 protein: CASSPRDRGPETQYF
J gene: TRBJ2-5
CDR3 length: 15
D gene: TRBD1
clone size: .
V gene: TRBV11-3

CDR3 DNA: TGCGCCAGCAGCTTGGACAGGGGGTCGGGTGGCTACACCTTC
CDR3 protein: CASSLDRGSGGYTF
J gene: TRBJ1-2
CDR3 length: 14
D gene: TRBD1
clone size: once
V gene: TRBV5-1

CDR3 DNA: TGTGCCAGCAGCCCAGGGACAGGGGGCGTAGGGCAGTACTTC
CDR3 protein: CASSPGTGGVGQYF
J gene: TRBJ2-7
CDR3 length: 14
D gene: TRBD1
clone size: .
V gene: TRBV3-1/TRBV3-2

CDR3 DNA: TGTGCCAGCAGGCAGACAGGGGGAAACACCGGGGAGCTGTTTTTT
CDR3 protein: CASRQTGGNTGELFF
J gene: TRBJ2-2
CDR3 length: 15
D gene: TRBD1
clone size: many
V gene: TRBV11-2

CDR3 DNA: TGTGCCTGGAGTCAAGGCAGGGGGCTTGGCTACACCTTC
CDR3 protein: CAWSQGRGLGYTF
J gene: TRBJ1-2
CDR3 length: 13
D gene: TRBD1
clone size: .
V gene: TRBV30

CDR3 DNA: TGTGCCAGCAGCCCTGGGACTAGCGAAGGAGATACGCAGTATTTT
CDR3 protein: CASSPGTSEGDTQYF
J gene: TRBJ2-3
CDR3 length: 15
D gene: TRBD2
clone size: .
V gene: TRBV3-1/TRBV3-2

CDR3 DNA: TGTGCCAGCAGCTCCCCGGACAGTAGGGACTATGGCTACACCTTC
CDR3 protein: CASSSPDSRDYGYTF
J gene: TRBJ1-2
CDR3 length: 15
D gene: .
clone size: .
V gene: TRBV9

CDR3 DNA: TGTGCCAGCTCACCAGAACTGGGACAGGCTGCTAACTATGGCTACACCTTC
CDR3 protein: CASSPELGQAANYGYTF
J gene: TRBJ1-2
CDR3 length: 17
D gene: TRBD1
clone size: .
V gene: TRBV18

CDR3 DNA: TGTGCCAGCAGCTCACAGGGGGCGCGCCGGTATGGCTACACCTTC
CDR3 protein: CASSSQGARRYGYTF
J gene: TRBJ1-2
CDR3 length: 15
D gene: TRBD1
clone size: few
V gene: TRBV3-1/TRBV3-2

CDR3 DNA: TGTGCCAGCAGTCGGCAGGGTGGCACCATGAACACTGAAGCTTTCTTT
CDR3 protein: CASSRQGGTMNTEAFF
J gene: TRBJ1-1
CDR3 length: 16
D gene: .
clone size: .
V gene: TRBV27

CDR3 DNA: TGCGCCAGCAGTGAGGGACAGGGGAAGACCTACAATGAGCAGTTCTTC
CDR3 protein: CASSEGQGKTYNEQFF
J gene: TRBJ2-1
CDR3 length: 16
D gene: TRBD1
clone size: .
V gene: TRBV10-1

CDR3 DNA: TGTGCCAGCAGCCCAGCTTCCAGGGGGCAAACTGAAGCTTTCTTT
CDR3 protein: CASSPASRGQTEAFF
J gene: TRBJ1-1
CDR3 length: 15
D gene: TRBD1
clone size: once
V gene: TRBV7-9

CDR3 DNA: TGTGCCAGCAGCCAAGATCAGGTCGGGACAGGGGTTTCCGGGGAGCTGTTTTTT
CDR3 protein: CASSQDQVGTGVSGELFF
J gene: TRBJ2-2
CDR3 length: 18
D gene: TRBD1
clone size: .
V gene: TRBV4-2

CDR3 DNA: TGTGCCAGCAGAATCCAGGGAGGTCAGCCCCAGCATTTT
CDR3 protein: CASRIQGGQPQHF
J gene: TRBJ1-5
CDR3 length: 13
D gene: .
clone size: once
V gene: TRBV6-5

CDR3 DNA: TGTGCCAGCAGCGCGAGGACAGGCGCCGGGGAGCTGTTTTTT
CDR3 protein: CASSARTGAGELFF
J gene: TRBJ2-2
CDR3 length: 14
D gene: TRBD1
clone size: once
V gene: TRBV9